This T cell receptor beta chain was retrieved from a study of radiotherapy plus CTLA-4 blockade in lung cancer (dated by TCRdb to about 2018). About the full investigation: Objective responses occurred in about 20% of enrolled patients, and approximately 34% achieved disease control. Points the paper makes about the study in general: After treatment with radiotherapy and ipilimumab, TCR clones that originated in tumors expanded in peripheral blood. The strongest predictors of response were reported to be early dynamic shifts in blood T cell clones along with a rise in serum interferon-beta following radiation.

Library prep was done by the immunoSEQ multiplex PCR assay. Not all clones reach the TCRdb copy of this immuneACCESS table, which keeps in-frame sequences only. Checked studies attribute under half of the gap to unresolved V genes and leave the rest unexplained. The sample table shows about 110,000 clones, and 85% are seen once. The ten largest clones add up to 2.4% of the sample. The CDR3 holds 16 amino acids from the cysteine to the phenylalanine. The kept DNA is CDR3 alone, 48 bases in frame from the first base. In the germline V gene (reference sequence), CDR1 corresponds to MNHEY and CDR2 to SMNVEV. Clipping removes 6 bases from V and 1 base from J, with 9 as the unmatched junction base count. With regard to this clone: What this receptor recognizes is not known. Within one base of it there is no much larger clone, and no base qualities were kept.

In this study, focal radiation therapy paired with CTLA-4 blockade (ipilimumab) was tested in patients who had chemo-refractory metastatic non-small-cell lung cancer. Specimen: peripheral blood, collected from a patient treated with radiotherapy plus ipilimumab. This receptor was taken from a human donor with non-small cell lung cancer that progressed on radiotherapy plus ipilimumab. Some clones in this sample may be carry-over from other donors' samples. The receptor chain draws on TRBV27 and TRBJ2-1; the junction holds 7 bases that match TRBD1. The CDR3 corresponds to CASRRTGAISYNEQFF. The DNA is TGTGCCAGCAGGCGAACAGGGGCCATATCCTACAATGAGCAGTTCTTC.